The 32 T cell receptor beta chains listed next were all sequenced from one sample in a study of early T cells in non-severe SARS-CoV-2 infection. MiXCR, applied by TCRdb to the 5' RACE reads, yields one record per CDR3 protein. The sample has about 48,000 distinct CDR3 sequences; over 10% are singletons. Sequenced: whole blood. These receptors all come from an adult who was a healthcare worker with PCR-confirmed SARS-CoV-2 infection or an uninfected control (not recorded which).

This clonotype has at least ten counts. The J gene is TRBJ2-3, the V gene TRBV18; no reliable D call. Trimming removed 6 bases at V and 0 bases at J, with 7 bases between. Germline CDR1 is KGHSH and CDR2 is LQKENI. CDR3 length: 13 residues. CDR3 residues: CASSQASTDTQYF. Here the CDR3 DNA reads TGTGCCAGCTCGCAGGCCAGCACAGATACGCAGTATTTT.

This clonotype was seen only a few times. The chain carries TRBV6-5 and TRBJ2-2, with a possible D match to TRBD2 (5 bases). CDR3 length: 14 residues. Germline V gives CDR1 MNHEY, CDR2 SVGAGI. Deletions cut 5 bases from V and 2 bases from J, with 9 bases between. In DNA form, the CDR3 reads TGTGCCAGCAGTCGGCGGACTAACACCGGGGAGCTGTTTTTT. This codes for CASSRRTNTGELFF.

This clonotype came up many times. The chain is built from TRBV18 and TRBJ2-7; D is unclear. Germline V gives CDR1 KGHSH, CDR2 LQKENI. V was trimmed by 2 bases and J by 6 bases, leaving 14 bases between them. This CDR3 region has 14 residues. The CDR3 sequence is CASSPAYGVSEQYF. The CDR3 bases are TGTGCCAGCTCACCAGCATATGGAGTGTCCGAGCAGTACTTC.

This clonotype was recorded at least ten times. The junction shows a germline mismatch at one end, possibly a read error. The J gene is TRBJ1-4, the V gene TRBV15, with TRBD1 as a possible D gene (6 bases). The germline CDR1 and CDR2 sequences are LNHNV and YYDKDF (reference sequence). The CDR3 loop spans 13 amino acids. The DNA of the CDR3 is TGTGCCACCGGCAGACAGGCTAATGAAAAACTGTTTTTT. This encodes CATGRQANEKLFF.

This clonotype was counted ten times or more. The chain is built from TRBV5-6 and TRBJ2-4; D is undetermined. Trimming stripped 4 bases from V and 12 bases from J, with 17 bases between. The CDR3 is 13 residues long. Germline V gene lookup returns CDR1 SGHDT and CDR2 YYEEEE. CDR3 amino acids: CASSLHRVPSQYF. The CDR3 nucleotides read TGTGCCAGCAGCCTCCACCGGGTGCCTAGTCAGTACTTC. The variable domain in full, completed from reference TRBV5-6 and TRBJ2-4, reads DAGVTQSPTHLIKTRGQQVTLRCSPKSGHDTVSWYQQALGQGPQFIFQYYEEEERQRGNFPDRFSGHQFPNYSSELNVNALLLGDSALYLCASSLHRVPSQYFGAGTRLSVL.

The CDR3 here is CASSPSVGDYGYTF. The CDR3 coding sequence is TGTGCCAGCAGCCCCAGCGTGGGAGACTATGGCTACACCTTC. V and J are TRBV6-5 and TRBJ1-2; no clear D. In germline, CDR1 is MNHEY, CDR2 SVGAGI. Trimming shortened V by 6 bases and J by 3 bases, and 14 bases separated the two germline ends. The CDR3 loop spans 14 amino acids.

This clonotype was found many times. CDR3 DNA: TGTGCCAGCAGCTCCGACGTTGGCGGACAGGGTCGATACGAGCAGTACTTC. Translating gives CASSSDVGGQGRYEQYF. The rearrangement joins TRBV7-9 to TRBJ2-7; 8 nucleotides agree with TRBD1. V was clipped by 4 bases and J by 4 bases; unmatched bases: 15. The CDR3 is 17 residues long. The germline gives CDR1 SEHNR, CDR2 FQNEAQ (reference sequence).

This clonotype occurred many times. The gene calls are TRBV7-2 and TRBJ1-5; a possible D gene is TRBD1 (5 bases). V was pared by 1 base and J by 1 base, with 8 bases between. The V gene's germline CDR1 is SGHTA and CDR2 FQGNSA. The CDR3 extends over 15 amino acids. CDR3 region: CASSLVGQSNQPQHF. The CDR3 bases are TGTGCCAGCAGCTTAGTCGGACAAAGCAATCAGCCCCAGCATTTT.

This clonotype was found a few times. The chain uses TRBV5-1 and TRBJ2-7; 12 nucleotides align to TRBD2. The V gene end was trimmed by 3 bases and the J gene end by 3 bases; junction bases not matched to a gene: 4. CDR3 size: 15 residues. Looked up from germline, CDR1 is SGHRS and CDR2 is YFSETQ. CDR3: CASSSGTSGYYEQYF. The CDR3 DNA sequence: TGCGCCAGCAGCTCCGGGACTAGCGGGTACTACGAGCAGTACTTC.

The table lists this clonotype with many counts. CDR3 in amino acids: CASSLVPLGANTGELFF. In DNA, the CDR3 is TGCGCCAGCAGCTTAGTCCCACTCGGAGCGAACACCGGGGAGCTGTTTTTT. The chain links TRBV5-1 to TRBJ2-2; D call uncertain. The CDR3 contains 17 residues. V was clipped by 2 bases and J by 0 bases, with 14 bases between them. Germline CDR1 is SGHRS and CDR2 is YFSETQ.

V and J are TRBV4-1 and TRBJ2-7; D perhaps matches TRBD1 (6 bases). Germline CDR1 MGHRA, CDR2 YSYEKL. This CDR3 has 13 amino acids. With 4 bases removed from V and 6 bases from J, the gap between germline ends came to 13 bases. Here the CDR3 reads CASSPGEGVEQYF. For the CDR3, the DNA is TGCGCCAGCAGCCCAGGAGAGGGGGTCGAGCAGTACTTC.

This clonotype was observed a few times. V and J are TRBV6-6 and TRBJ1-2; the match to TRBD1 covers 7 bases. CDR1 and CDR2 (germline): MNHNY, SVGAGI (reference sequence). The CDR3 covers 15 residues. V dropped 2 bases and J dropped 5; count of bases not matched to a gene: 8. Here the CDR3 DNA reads TGTGCCAGCAGTTACACGGGACAGCAGAAGTATGGCTACACCTTC. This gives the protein CASSYTGQQKYGYTF.

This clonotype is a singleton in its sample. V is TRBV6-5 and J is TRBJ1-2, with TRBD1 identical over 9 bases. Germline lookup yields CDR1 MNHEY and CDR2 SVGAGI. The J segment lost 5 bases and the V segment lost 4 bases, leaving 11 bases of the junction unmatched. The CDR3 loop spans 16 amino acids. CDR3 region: CASSSSPGTGTYGYTF. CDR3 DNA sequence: TGTGCCAGCAGTTCATCCCCCGGGACAGGGACGTATGGCTACACCTTC.

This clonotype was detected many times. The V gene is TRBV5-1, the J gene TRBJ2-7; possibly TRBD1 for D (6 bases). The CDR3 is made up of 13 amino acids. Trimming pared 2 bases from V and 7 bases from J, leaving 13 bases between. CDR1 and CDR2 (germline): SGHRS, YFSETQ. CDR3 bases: TGCGCCAGCAGCTTAAACAGGGACGGGGAGCAGTACTTC. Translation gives CASSLNRDGEQYF.

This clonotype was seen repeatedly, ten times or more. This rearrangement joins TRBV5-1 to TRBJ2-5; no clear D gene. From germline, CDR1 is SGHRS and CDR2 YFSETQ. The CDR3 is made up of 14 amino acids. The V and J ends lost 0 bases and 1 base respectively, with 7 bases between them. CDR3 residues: CASSLGFSQETQYF. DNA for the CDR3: TGCGCCAGCAGCTTGGGGTTCAGCCAAGAGACCCAGTACTTC.

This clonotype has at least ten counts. The CDR3 coding sequence is TGTGCCAGCAGTGAAACGGGGAACTATGGCTACACCTTC. Amino acids: CASSETGNYGYTF. This chain joins TRBV25-1 and TRBJ1-2; D gene unclear. Germline CDR1 and CDR2: MGHDK and SYGVNS. This CDR3 comprises 13 residues. Trimming stripped 2 bases from V and 2 bases from J, with 6 bases between.

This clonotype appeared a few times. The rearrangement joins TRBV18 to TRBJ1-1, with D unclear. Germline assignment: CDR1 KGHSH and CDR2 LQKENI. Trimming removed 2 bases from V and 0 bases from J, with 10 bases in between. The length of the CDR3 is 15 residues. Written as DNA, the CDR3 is TGTGCCAGCTCACCAGCCCAGACTTTGAACACTGAAGCTTTCTTT. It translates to CASSPAQTLNTEAFF.

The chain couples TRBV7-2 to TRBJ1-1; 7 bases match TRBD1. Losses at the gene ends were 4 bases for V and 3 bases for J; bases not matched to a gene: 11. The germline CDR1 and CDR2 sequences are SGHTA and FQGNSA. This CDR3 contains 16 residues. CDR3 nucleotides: TGTGCCAGCAGCTCGACTAGAGTCACAGGGGACACTGAAGCTTTCTTT. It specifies CASSSTRVTGDTEAFF.

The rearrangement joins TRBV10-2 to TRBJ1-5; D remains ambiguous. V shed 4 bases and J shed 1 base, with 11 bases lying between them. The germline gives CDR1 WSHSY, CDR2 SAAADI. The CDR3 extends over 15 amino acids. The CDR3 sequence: CASSGQVQSNQPQHF. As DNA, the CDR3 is TGCGCCAGCAGTGGCCAGGTGCAGAGCAATCAGCCCCAGCATTTT.

The CDR3 sequence is CASSHLIFGANRGDTQYF. For the CDR3, the DNA is TGTGCCAGCAGCCATCTAATTTTTGGGGCCAACCGAGGAGATACGCAGTATTTT. This chain joins TRBV14 and TRBJ2-3, with D perhaps TRBD1 (5 bases). V lost 3 bases, J lost 5 bases, and 24 bases lay in between. This CDR3 is 18 amino acids long. Germline loops: CDR1 SGHDN, CDR2 FVKESK.

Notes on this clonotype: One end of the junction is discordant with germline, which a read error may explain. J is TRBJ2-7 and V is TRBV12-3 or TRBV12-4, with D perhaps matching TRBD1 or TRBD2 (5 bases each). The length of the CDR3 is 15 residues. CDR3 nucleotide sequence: TGTGCCAACAGTTTTCGGGGCGGGCGGTACTACGAGCAGTACTTC. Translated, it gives CANSFRGGRYYEQYF.

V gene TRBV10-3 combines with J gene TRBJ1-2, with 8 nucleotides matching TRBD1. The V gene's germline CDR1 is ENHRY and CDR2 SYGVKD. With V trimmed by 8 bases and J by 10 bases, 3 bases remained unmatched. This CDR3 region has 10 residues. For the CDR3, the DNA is TGTGCCATCGGACAGGGCCCCTACACCTTC. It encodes CAIGQGPYTF.

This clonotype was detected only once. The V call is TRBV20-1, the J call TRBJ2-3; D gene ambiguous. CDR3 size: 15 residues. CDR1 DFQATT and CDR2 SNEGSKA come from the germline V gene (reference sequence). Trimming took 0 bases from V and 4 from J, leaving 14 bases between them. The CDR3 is CSARDPGSPADTQYF. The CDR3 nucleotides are TGCAGTGCTAGAGATCCTGGTAGCCCCGCAGATACGCAGTATTTT.

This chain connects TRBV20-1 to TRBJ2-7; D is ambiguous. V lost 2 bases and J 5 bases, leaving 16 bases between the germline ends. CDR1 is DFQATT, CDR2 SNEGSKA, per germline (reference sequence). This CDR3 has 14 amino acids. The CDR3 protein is CSARPPTPSDEQYF. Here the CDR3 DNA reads TGCAGTGCTAGACCCCCGACACCTTCGGACGAGCAGTACTTC.

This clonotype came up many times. The CDR3 coding sequence is TGCAGCGGGCAGAGCGGGAGTCCAGATACGCAGTATTTT. Translating gives CSGQSGSPDTQYF. The V gene is TRBV29-1, the J gene TRBJ2-3; TRBD2 agrees at 8 bases. V gave up 7 bases and J gave up 4 bases; unmatched junction bases: 7. This CDR3 region has 13 residues. The germline gives CDR1 SQVTM, CDR2 ANQGSEA.

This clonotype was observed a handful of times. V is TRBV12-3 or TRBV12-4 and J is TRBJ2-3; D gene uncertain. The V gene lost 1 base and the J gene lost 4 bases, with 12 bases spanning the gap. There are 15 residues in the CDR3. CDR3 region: CASSLVGHRADTQYF. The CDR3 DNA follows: TGTGCCAGCAGTTTAGTGGGTCATAGGGCAGATACGCAGTATTTT.

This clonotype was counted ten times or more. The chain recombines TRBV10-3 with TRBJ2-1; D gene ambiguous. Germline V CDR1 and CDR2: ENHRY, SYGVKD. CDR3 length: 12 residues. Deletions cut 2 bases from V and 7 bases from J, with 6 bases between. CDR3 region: CAISETLNEQFF. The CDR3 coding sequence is TGTGCCATCAGTGAGACGCTGAATGAGCAGTTCTTC.

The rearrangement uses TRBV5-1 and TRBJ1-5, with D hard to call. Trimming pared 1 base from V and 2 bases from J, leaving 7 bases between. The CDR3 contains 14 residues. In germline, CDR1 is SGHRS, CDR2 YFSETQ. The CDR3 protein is CASSLCGGNQPQHF. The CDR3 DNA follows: TGCGCCAGCAGCTTGTGCGGAGGCAATCAGCCCCAGCATTTT. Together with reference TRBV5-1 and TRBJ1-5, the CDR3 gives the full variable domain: KAGVTQTPRYLIKTRGQQVTLSCSPISGHRSVSWYQQTPGQGLQFLFEYFSETQRNKGNFPGRFSGRQFSNSRSEMNVSTLELGDSALYLCASSLCGGNQPQHFGDGTRLSIL.

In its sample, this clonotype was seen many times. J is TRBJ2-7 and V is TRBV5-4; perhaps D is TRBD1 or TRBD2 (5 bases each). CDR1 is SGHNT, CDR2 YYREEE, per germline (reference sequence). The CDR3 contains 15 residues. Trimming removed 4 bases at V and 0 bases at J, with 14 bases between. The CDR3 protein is CASSGGGASSYEQYF. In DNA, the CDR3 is TGTGCCAGCAGCGGAGGTGGGGCCAGCTCCTACGAGCAGTACTTC.

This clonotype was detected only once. The CDR3 sequence is CSVGGTRRSYNEQFF. Here the CDR3 DNA reads TGCAGCGTTGGCGGAACCCGGCGCTCCTACAATGAGCAGTTCTTC. V gene TRBV29-1 combines with J gene TRBJ2-1; D not certain. The CDR3 runs 15 residues. CDR1 is SQVTM and CDR2 is ANQGSEA in the germline V gene. V was shortened by 4 bases and J by 0 bases, with 13 bases between the two germline ends.

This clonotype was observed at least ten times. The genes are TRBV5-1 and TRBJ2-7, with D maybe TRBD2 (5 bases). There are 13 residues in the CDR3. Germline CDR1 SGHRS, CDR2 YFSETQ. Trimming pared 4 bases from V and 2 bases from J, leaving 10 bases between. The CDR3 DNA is TGCGCCAGCAGCCCGGACGGGACCTACGAGCAGTACTTC. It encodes CASSPDGTYEQYF.

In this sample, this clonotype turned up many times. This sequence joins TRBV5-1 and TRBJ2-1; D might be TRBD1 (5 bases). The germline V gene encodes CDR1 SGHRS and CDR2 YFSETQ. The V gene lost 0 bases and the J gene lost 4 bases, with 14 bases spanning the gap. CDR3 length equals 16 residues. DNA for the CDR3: TGCGCCAGCAGCTTGGAGGGGTCCCGAGTTTACAATGAGCAGTTCTTC. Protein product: CASSLEGSRVYNEQFF.